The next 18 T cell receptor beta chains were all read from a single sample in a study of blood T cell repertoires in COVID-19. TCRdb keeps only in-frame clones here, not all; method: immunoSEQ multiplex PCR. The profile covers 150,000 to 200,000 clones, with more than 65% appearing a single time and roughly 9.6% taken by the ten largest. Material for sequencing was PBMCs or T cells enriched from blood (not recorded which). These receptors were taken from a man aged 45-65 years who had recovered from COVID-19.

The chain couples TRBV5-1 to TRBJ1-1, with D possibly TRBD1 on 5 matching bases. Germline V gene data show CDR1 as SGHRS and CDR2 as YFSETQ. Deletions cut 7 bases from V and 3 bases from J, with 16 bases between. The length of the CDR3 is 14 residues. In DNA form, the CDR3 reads TGCGCCAGCGTCCGGGACCGGGGGGACACTGAAGCTTTCTTT. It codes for CASVRDRGDTEAFF.

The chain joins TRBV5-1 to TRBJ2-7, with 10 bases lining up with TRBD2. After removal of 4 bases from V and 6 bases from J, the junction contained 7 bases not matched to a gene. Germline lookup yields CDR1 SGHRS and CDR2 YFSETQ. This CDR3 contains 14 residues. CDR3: CASSLTWTSGEQYF. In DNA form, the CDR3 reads TGCGCCAGCAGCCTAACCTGGACTAGCGGCGAGCAGTACTTC.

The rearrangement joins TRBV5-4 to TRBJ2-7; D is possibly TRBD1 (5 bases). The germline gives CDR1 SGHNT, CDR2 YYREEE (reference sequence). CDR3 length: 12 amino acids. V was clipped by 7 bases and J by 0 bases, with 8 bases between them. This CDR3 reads CASGRGSYEQYF. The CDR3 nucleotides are TGTGCCAGCGGAAGGGGCTCCTACGAGCAGTACTTC.

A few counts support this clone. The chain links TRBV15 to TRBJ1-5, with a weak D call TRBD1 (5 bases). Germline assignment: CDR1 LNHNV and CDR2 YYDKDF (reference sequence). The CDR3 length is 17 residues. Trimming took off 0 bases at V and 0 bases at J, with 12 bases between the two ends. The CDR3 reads CATSRDLRTYSNQPQHF. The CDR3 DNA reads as TGTGCCACCAGCAGAGATCTAAGGACATATAGCAATCAGCCCCAGCATTTT.

The CDR3 is CASSFTGVAGNEQFF. CDR3 nucleotides: TGTGCCAGCAGCTTTACCGGGGTTGCGGGAAATGAGCAGTTCTTC. This chain links TRBV7-9 with TRBJ2-1, with a tentative D call TRBD2 (6 bases). Germline-derived CDR1 and CDR2 are SEHNR and FQNEAQ (reference sequence). This CDR3 spans 15 amino acids. Trimming took 3 bases from V and 7 from J, leaving 16 bases between them.

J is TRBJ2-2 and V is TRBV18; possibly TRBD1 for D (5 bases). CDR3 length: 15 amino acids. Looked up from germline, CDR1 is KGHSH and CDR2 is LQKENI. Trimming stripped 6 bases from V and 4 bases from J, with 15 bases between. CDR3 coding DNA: TGTGCCAGCTCGGAAGTTGGGGCGAGCACCGGGGAGCTGTTTTTT. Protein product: CASSEVGASTGELFF.

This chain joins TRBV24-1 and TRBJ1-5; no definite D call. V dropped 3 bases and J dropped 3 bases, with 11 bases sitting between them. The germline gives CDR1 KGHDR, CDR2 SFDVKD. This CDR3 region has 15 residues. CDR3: CATSDPASTNQPQHF. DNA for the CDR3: TGTGCCACCAGTGATCCCGCATCTACCAATCAGCCCCAGCATTTT.

The chain's CDR3 is CASSPSGRQQTQYF. CDR3 nucleotides: TGTGCCAGCAGCCCATCGGGGAGGCAACAGACCCAGTACTTC. The chain is built from TRBV11-2 and TRBJ2-5; tentatively, D is TRBD2 (6 bases). The CDR3 sequence is 14 residues long. Germline CDR1 and CDR2: SGHAT and FQNNGV. Trimming cost V 5 bases and J 6 bases, with 16 bases left between them.

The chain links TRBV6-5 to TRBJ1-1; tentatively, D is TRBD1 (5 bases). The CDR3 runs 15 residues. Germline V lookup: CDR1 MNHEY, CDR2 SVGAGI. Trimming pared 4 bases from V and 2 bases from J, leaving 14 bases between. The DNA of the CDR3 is TGTGCCAGCAGTTTTCAAGGGGTTGGTAACACTGAAGCTTTCTTT. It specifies CASSFQGVGNTEAFF.

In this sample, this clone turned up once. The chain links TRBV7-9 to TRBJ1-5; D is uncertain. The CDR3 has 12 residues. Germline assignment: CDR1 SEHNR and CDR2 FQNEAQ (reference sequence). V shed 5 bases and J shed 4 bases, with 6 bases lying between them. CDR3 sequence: CASSLLNQPQHF. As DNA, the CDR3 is TGTGCCAGCAGCCTTCTTAATCAGCCCCAGCATTTT.

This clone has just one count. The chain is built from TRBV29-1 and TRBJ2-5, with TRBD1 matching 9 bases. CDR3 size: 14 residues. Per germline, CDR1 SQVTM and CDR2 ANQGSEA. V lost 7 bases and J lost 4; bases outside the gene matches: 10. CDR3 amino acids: CSADPPTGGETQYF. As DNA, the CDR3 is TGCAGCGCCGACCCGCCGACAGGGGGAGAGACCCAGTACTTC.

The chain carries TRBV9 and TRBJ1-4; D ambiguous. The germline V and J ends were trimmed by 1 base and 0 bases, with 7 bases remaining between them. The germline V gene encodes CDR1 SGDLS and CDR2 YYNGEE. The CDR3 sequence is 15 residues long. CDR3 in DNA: TGTGCCAGCAGCGTACAGGCGACAACTAATGAAAAACTGTTTTTT. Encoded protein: CASSVQATTNEKLFF.

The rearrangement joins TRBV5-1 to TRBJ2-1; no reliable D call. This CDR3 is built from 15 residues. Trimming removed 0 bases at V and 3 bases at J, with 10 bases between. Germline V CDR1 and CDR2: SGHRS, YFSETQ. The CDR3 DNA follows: TGCGCCAGCAGCTTGGGACTCTCCCGCTACAATGAGCAGTTCTTC. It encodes CASSLGLSRYNEQFF.

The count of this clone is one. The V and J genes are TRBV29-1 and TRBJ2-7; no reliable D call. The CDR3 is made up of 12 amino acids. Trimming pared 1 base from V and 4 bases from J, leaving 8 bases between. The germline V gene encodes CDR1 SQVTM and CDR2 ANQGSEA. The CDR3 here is CSVEVAVYEQYF. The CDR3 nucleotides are TGCAGCGTTGAAGTGGCAGTTTACGAGCAGTACTTC.

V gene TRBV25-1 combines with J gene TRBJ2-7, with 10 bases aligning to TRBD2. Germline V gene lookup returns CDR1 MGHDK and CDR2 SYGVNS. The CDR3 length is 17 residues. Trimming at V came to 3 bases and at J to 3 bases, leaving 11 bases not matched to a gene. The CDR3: CASSDPRSASGGYEQYF. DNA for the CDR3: TGTGCCAGCAGTGACCCTCGTTCGGCTAGCGGGGGCTACGAGCAGTACTTC.

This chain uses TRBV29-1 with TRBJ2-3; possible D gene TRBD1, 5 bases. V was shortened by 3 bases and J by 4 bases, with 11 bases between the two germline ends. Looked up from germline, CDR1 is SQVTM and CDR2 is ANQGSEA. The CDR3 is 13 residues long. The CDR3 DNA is TGCAGCGTTGAGGGCAGGGTCTCAGATACGCAGTATTTT. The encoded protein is CSVEGRVSDTQYF.

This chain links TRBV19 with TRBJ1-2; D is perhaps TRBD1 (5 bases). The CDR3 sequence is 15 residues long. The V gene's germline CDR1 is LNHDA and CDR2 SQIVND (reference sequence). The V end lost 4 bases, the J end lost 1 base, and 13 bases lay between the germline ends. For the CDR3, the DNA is TGTGCCAGTAGTACCCGACAGACCGTTAACTATGGCTACACCTTC. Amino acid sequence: CASSTRQTVNYGYTF.

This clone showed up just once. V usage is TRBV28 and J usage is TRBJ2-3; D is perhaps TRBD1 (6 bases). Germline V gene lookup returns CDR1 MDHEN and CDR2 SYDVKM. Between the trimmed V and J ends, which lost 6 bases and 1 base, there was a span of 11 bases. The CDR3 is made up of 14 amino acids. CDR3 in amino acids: CASRRDTGTDTQYF. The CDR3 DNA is TGTGCCAGCAGACGGGACACTGGCACAGATACGCAGTATTTT.